This T cell receptor beta chain was identified during a study of T cell changes during pregnancy in multiple sclerosis. CDR1 is SGHVS and CDR2 is FNYEAQ in the germline V gene. CDR3 size: 16 residues. Unmatched junction bases numbered 4, after V lost 0 bases and J lost 2 bases. Data came from immunoSEQ multiplex PCR; TCRdb stores just in-frame clones and leaves some out. The data show tens of thousands of clones, 92% seen once. The source material was CD4+ T cells from peripheral blood mononuclear cells, sampled in the third trimester of pregnancy. The sequence was collected from a female donor with multiple sclerosis, enrolled in a pregnancy study. V and J are TRBV7-6 and TRBJ1-3, with 7 bases identical to TRBD1. The CDR3 is CASSLAVTGAGNTIYF. In DNA form, the CDR3 reads TGTGCCAGCAGCTTAGCCGTTACAGGGGCTGGAAACACCATATATTTT.